Following are 7 T cell receptor beta chains from one sample sequenced in a study of blood T cell repertoires in COVID-19. Repertoires were generated with immunoSEQ multiplex PCR, while TCRdb's copy carries only in-frame clones and drops some. The sample gives about 180,000 clones, roughly 78% of which show up once; roughly 6.8% is in the top ten. The material sequenced was peripheral blood. These receptors all come from a man in his 70s with active or convalescent COVID-19.

V is TRBV18 and J is TRBJ2-3; D is unclear. The V end was cut by 3 bases, the J end by 2 bases, with 6 bases between. The CDR3 sequence is 13 residues long. CDR1 is KGHSH and CDR2 is LQKENI in the germline V gene. CDR3 DNA: TGTGCCAGCTCACCTTCCTCCACAGATACGCAGTATTTT. Protein product: CASSPSSTDTQYF.

The genes are TRBV6-5 and TRBJ2-7; D remains ambiguous. The CDR3 has 12 amino acids. CDR1 and CDR2 (germline): MNHEY, SVGAGI. V shed 8 bases and J shed 1 base, with 9 bases lying between them. The CDR3 reads CASRQKSYEQYF. CDR3 coding DNA: TGTGCCAGCCGCCAGAAATCCTACGAGCAGTACTTC.

This clone was observed a few times. The chain has TRBV7-2 and TRBJ1-5; D is unresolved. Germline lookup yields CDR1 SGHTA and CDR2 FQGNSA. This CDR3 comprises 15 residues. Trimming removed 4 bases at V and 3 bases at J, with 13 bases between. The CDR3 DNA sequence: TGTGCCAGCAGCTCGTGGTCGGGAAACAATCAGCCCCAGCATTTT. It specifies CASSSWSGNNQPQHF.

This clone was detected a few times. This chain links TRBV12-3 or TRBV12-4 with TRBJ1-5; 8 nucleotides match TRBD1. The CDR3 has 13 amino acids. V shed 8 bases, J shed 3 bases, and the junction held 3 bases outside the gene matches. CDR3 in DNA: TGTGCCAGCTCGGGACAGGTCAATCAGCCCCAGCATTTT. It encodes CASSGQVNQPQHF.

The rearrangement joins TRBV6-5 to TRBJ2-4, with D unclear. The CDR3 is made up of 14 amino acids. The ends were cut back, 2 bases at V and 5 bases at J, with 10 bases in the middle. Germline CDR1 reads MNHEY; CDR2 reads SVGAGI. The CDR3 nucleotides are TGTGCCAGCAGTTACGGTAGCACGCAAAACATTCAGTACTTC. Protein sequence: CASSYGSTQNIQYF.

The chain recombines TRBV7-2 with TRBJ1-1, with 7 bases fitting TRBD1. The CDR3 consists of 12 residues. CDR1 is SGHTA, CDR2 FQGNSA, per germline. The V and J ends lost 5 bases and 11 bases, in that order; junction bases with no gene match: 8. The CDR3 here is CASSQLTGDAFF. In nucleotides, the CDR3 is TGTGCCAGCAGCCAATTAACAGGGGACGCTTTCTTT.

This chain uses TRBV4-2 with TRBJ1-2; TRBD1 matches at 8 bases. V shed 3 bases and J 6 bases; nucleotides not matched to a gene: 9. Per the germline V gene, CDR1 is LGHNA and CDR2 is YNFKEQ. The CDR3 contains 15 residues. The CDR3 loop reads CASSHAGGGTNGYTF. CDR3 nucleotides: TGTGCCAGCAGCCACGCAGGGGGCGGAACAAATGGCTACACCTTC.